This T cell receptor (beta chain) appears in the sequencing data of a study of blood T cell repertoires in COVID-19. Study as a whole: Donors in the United States, Italy and Spain gave samples during acute or convalescent COVID-19. Sample material is recorded as cDNA or gDNA derived from T cells, B-cell-depleted T cells, or PBMCs.

The germline CDR1 and CDR2 sequences are LNHDA and SQIVND (reference sequence). The V end was cut by 1 base, the J end by 11 bases, with 6 bases between. The CDR3 loop spans 11 amino acids. The authors' processing: How many nucleated cells were present was estimated from reference gene primer amplification. Profiling relied on immunoSEQ multiplex PCR, and the TCRdb table lists in-frame clones only, not all of them. V and J calls and clone size are those listed in that table; D and trimming were worked out from the DNA. The profile shows 120,000 or so clones, about three quarters of them singletons. This TCR came from a human donor with acute or convalescent COVID-19. The donor label of this sample is uncertain. The chain employs TRBV19 and TRBJ1-5, with D unclear. Sequenced material: peripheral blood. CDR3 residues: CASSIGRAQHF. The CDR3, as DNA: TGTGCCAGTAGTATAGGGAGGGCCCAGCATTTT. Drawing the rest from reference TRBV19 and TRBJ1-5, the complete variable domain is DGGITQSPKYLFRKEGQNVTLSCEQNLNHDAMYWYRQDPGQGLRLIYYSQIVNDFQKGDIAEGYSVSREKKESFPLTVTSAQKNPTAFYLCASSIGRAQHFGDGTRLSIL.